The rows below give T cell receptor beta chains drawn from one sample of a study of cytomegalovirus exposure and HLA in healthy donors. Profiling relied on immunoSEQ multiplex PCR, and the TCRdb table lists in-frame clones only, not all of them. The sample holds about 160,000 clones, just under 65% seen once. Sequencing input: PBMCs. These receptors were taken from an older woman in good health and CMV-seropositive. The conserved cysteine and the conserved F or W are not part of the CDR3 here. Each record gives: V gene, J gene, CDR3 protein.

TRBV5-1	TRBJ2-5	ASSLRLAGEETQY
TRBV19	TRBJ2-3	ASSGSGRSYTDTQY
TRBV7-2	TRBJ1-5	ASSTRTGGNQPQH
TRBV7-8	-	ASSLAGSRSSYEQY
TRBV5-8	TRBJ2-3	ASSFPRRTQY
TRBV5-1	TRBJ2-5	ASSLGGPQETQY
TRBV6-6	TRBJ2-5	ASSYSGTGGETQY
TRBV27	TRBJ2-2	ASSPGGLSNTGELF
TRBV5-6	TRBJ2-5	ASSWIRDYQETQY
TRBV6-5	TRBJ2-7	ASSSHRVWEQY
TRBV6-6	TRBJ2-1	ASSPVSYNEQF
TRBV9	TRBJ2-6	ASSVRGSGANVLT
TRBV27	TRBJ1-4	ASILTAEKLF
TRBV27	TRBJ2-7	ASSLRRDGYEQY
TRBV4-1	TRBJ2-1	ASSQDVLAGYNEQF
TRBV4-3	TRBJ2-7	ASSQFNSDSAYEQY
TRBV6-5	TRBJ2-7	ASVGGAYEQY
TRBV4-2	TRBJ2-5	ASSLASGSLETQY
TRBV29-1	TRBJ2-3	SVVPDRDPDTQY
TRBV29-1	TRBJ1-2	SVDRVDYGYT
TRBV29-1	TRBJ2-1	SAPSGDNYNEQF